Below, 7 T cell receptor beta chains from the same sample are listed, as sequenced in a study of a mutant IDH1 vaccine in newly diagnosed glioma. Noted time point: week 47, end of study. In every dose of vaccine, 300 ug of mutant IDH1 20-mer peptide was given alongside topical imiquimod. The table came from immunoSEQ multiplex PCR; TCRdb's copy has only in-frame clones and leaves some out. The data show about 31,000 clones, 90% seen once. These receptors lack a known antigen. The source material was PBMCs, sampled from a glioma patient whose treatment included an IDH1 peptide vaccine. The receptors were sampled from a woman aged 35 to 49 with glioma.

The J gene is TRBJ2-5, the V gene TRBV5-1; TRBD1 matches at 11 bases. The CDR3 extends over 15 amino acids. V gave up 4 bases and J gave up 5 bases; unmatched junction bases: 7. Per the germline V gene, CDR1 is SGHRS and CDR2 is YFSETQ. The CDR3: CASSLGQGAVETQYF. The CDR3 DNA reads as TGCGCCAGCAGCCTCGGACAGGGGGCAGTTGAGACCCAGTACTTC.

This clone was recorded once. The chain joins TRBV19 to TRBJ2-5, with 9 bases aligning to TRBD1. This CDR3 contains 12 residues. With 6 bases clipped from V and 9 bases from J, the junction kept 5 bases outside the gene matches. CDR1 and CDR2 (germline): LNHDA, SQIVND (reference sequence). The CDR3 coding sequence is TGTGCCAGTAGCAGGGACAGGGCGGCCCAGTACTTC. It translates to CASSRDRAAQYF.

The rearrangement joins TRBV7-5 to TRBJ2-7; the table's D call, TRBD2, has no DNA check behind it. TRBV7-5 is noted as a pseudogene. CDR3 length equals 17 residues. The CDR3 coding sequence is TGTGCCAGAAGCCCACGGAGGCCCACGGGAGAGGTCTACGAGCAGTACTTC. It codes for CARSPRRPTGEVYEQYF.

The V and J genes are TRBV10-1 and TRBJ2-1, with 11 bases matching TRBD2. Germline CDR1 WNHNN, CDR2 SYGVQD (reference sequence). This CDR3 region has 17 residues. V lost 3 bases, J lost 5 bases, and 9 bases stayed unmatched. The CDR3 spells CASSELAGARIDNEQFF. CDR3 nucleotide sequence: TGCGCCAGCAGTGAACTAGCGGGAGCGCGAATCGACAATGAGCAGTTCTTC.

J is TRBJ1-2 and V is TRBV19; maybe TRBD1 (6 bases). V dropped 2 bases and J dropped 7 bases, with 14 bases sitting between them. The germline V gene has CDR1 LNHDA and CDR2 SQIVND (reference sequence). The CDR3 runs 14 residues. CDR3 sequence (DNA): TGTGCCAGTAGTATACAGGCAGGGGCTCCTGGCTACACCTTC. Residues: CASSIQAGAPGYTF.

This chain links TRBV6-5 with TRBJ1-5; TRBD1 matches 7 bases. Germline values: CDR1 MNHEY, CDR2 SVGAGI. With V trimmed by 5 bases and J by 6 bases, 7 bases remained unmatched. The CDR3 covers 14 residues. The CDR3, as DNA: TGTGCCAGCAGTGGGAGACAGGGTGGTCAGCCCCAGCATTTT. Encoded protein: CASSGRQGGQPQHF.

V usage is TRBV5-1 and J usage is TRBJ2-2; TRBD1 agrees at 10 bases. Trimming cost V 4 bases and J 4 bases; bases outside gene matches: 4. This CDR3 is built from 15 residues. Germline V CDR1 and CDR2: SGHRS, YFSETQ. DNA of the CDR3: TGCGCCAGCAGCAGGGGACAGGGGTTCACCGGGGAGCTGTTTTTT. Protein product: CASSRGQGFTGELFF.